This TCR beta chain appears in the sequencing data of a study of T cell responses to AZD1222 COVID-19 vaccine. This clone has a count of ten or more. Its antigen is unknown. Germline lookup yields CDR1 LNHNV and CDR2 YYDKDF (reference sequence). This CDR3 spans 15 amino acids. V dropped 0 bases and J dropped 2 bases, with 5 bases sitting between them. Broader study findings: The donor cohort was predominantly white British with a female majority, and clonal diversity may have been underestimated. Across the whole spike, CD4 TCRs peaked at regions 160-218 and 743-854. The study sampled repertoires only after the peak T cell response. Just a handful of people given AZD1222 tested seropositive at baseline.

TCRdb's table, derived via immunoSEQ multiplex PCR, lists solely in-frame clones and lacks some. The data show fewer than 150,000 clones, 90% seen once. The V and J genes are TRBV15 and TRBJ2-6; the D is unclear. The clonotype was recovered from an adult in good health. Sequenced material: peripheral blood, taken on day 0 of AZD1222 vaccination. The CDR3 DNA reads TGTGCCACCAGCAGAGATGGGGCTGGGGCCAACGTCCTGACTTTC. Its protein product is CATSRDGAGANVLTF.